Each of the 26 T cell receptor beta chains below was sequenced from the same sample in a study of monozygotic twins with inflammatory bowel disease. After re-calling the 5' RACE reads, TCRdb lists one entry per CDR3 protein, DNA absent. This sample's table reports roughly 320,000 distinct CDR3 sequences. What was sequenced was blood. The receptors stem from a human donor with ulcerative colitis or Crohn's disease, or a healthy co-twin of an affected twin (not recorded which).

The chain combines TRBV3-1 with TRBJ1-5. Germline CDR1 and CDR2: LGHDT and YNNKEL (reference sequence). The CDR3 has 17 residues. The CDR3 loop is CASSQEESGGHNQPQHF.

V and J are TRBV6-2 or TRBV6-3 and TRBJ2-7. Germline V gene sequence: CDR1 MNHEY, CDR2 SVGEGT. This CDR3 spans 14 amino acids. The CDR3 here is CASSYRASSYEQYF.

The V and J genes are TRBV5-1 and TRBJ2-7; TCRdb designates TRBD2, a call that cannot be tested without DNA. Germline CDR1 SGHRS, CDR2 YFSETQ. The CDR3 spans 15 residues. CDR3 sequence reads: CASSAGGTSSYEQYF.

The CDR3 protein is CSARKWAENTEAFF. V usage is TRBV20-1 and J usage is TRBJ1-1. The CDR3 covers 14 residues. The V gene's germline CDR1 is DFQATT and CDR2 SNEGSKA (reference sequence).

This chain connects TRBV12-3 or TRBV12-4 to TRBJ2-3; TCRdb returns TRBD1, unconfirmable since there is no DNA. This CDR3 contains 17 residues. CDR3 loop: CASRLPGDRVSADTQYF.

The chain couples TRBV19 to TRBJ2-4; TCRdb's D call, TRBD1, is unchecked because there is no DNA. The germline gives CDR1 LNHDA, CDR2 SQIVND (reference sequence). The CDR3 is made up of 17 amino acids. The CDR3 sequence: CATRNRDRWSTKNIQYF.

The chain recombines TRBV4-3 with TRBJ1-4. The CDR3 loop spans 13 amino acids. CDR1 is LGHNA, CDR2 YSLEER, per germline. CDR3 loop: CASSQDQAGVPFF.

The chain links TRBV4-3 to TRBJ2-5. Germline V CDR1 and CDR2: LGHNA, YSLEER. This CDR3 has 13 residues. CDR3 region: CASSQAYEETQYF.

The CDR3 loop reads CSSYPPDRNTEAFF. The V call is TRBV20-1, the J call TRBJ1-1. The CDR3 spans 14 residues. Germline CDR1 reads DFQATT; CDR2 reads SNEGSKA (reference sequence).

This chain's CDR3 is CASSLVGQGGHEQYF. This chain connects TRBV5-1 to TRBJ2-7; the D call from TCRdb, TRBD1, cannot be confirmed without DNA. The germline V gene has CDR1 SGHRS and CDR2 YFSETQ. This CDR3 has 15 amino acids.

The chain couples TRBV19 to TRBJ2-3. Germline-derived CDR1 and CDR2 are LNHDA and SQIVND (reference sequence). This CDR3 is built from 16 residues. CDR3 sequence: CASRMTRNLATDTQYF.

The chain carries TRBV6-5 and TRBJ1-2; TCRdb reports TRBD1, a call that lacks DNA to check it against. Looked up from germline, CDR1 is MNHEY and CDR2 is SVGAGI. The CDR3 extends over 12 amino acids. The CDR3: CASRRQGYGYTF.

The chain combines TRBV20-1 with TRBJ2-3; TCRdb's assignment of TRBD2 cannot be checked, as there is no DNA. CDR3 size: 12 residues. CDR1 is DFQATT, CDR2 SNEGSKA, per germline (reference sequence). The CDR3 sequence is CSARPGPEGQYF.

V gene TRBV15 combines with J gene TRBJ2-5; without DNA, the TCRdb call of TRBD1 cannot be checked. From germline, CDR1 is LNHNV and CDR2 YYDKDF (reference sequence). The CDR3 runs 17 residues. CDR3 in amino acids: CATSRDLGGGQQETQYF.

The chain uses TRBV12-3 or TRBV12-4 and TRBJ2-7. This CDR3 contains 15 residues. CDR3 region: CASSFRSDSTYEQYF.

V usage is TRBV20-1 and J usage is TRBJ2-1; without DNA, the TCRdb call of TRBD2 cannot be checked. The length of the CDR3 is 15 residues. CDR1 and CDR2 (germline): DFQATT, SNEGSKA (reference sequence). The chain's CDR3 is CSARRLAGGSGEQFF.

V is TRBV19 and J is TRBJ2-1; no DNA is available, so the TRBD2 call from TCRdb remains unchecked. Germline CDR1 LNHDA, CDR2 SQIVND (reference sequence). The CDR3 is made up of 12 amino acids. The CDR3 here is CASSIGGPEQFF.

The V and J genes are TRBV7-9 and TRBJ1-4. The germline V gene has CDR1 SEHNR and CDR2 FQNEAQ (reference sequence). This CDR3 region has 13 residues. The CDR3 spells CASRPHTLEKLFF.

The rearrangement joins TRBV18 to TRBJ2-7; TCRdb's assignment of TRBD2 cannot be checked, as there is no DNA. CDR3 length: 15 amino acids. Germline V CDR1 and CDR2: KGHSH, LQKENI. CDR3 sequence: CASSPRPSGRDEQYF.

V is TRBV29-1 and J is TRBJ2-7. Per the germline V gene, CDR1 is SQVTM and CDR2 is ANQGSEA. This CDR3 is built from 13 residues. The chain's CDR3 is CSVAGGRAYEQYF.

The chain is built from TRBV24-1 and TRBJ2-3; TCRdb picks TRBD1, but there is no DNA to check that call. The CDR3 loop spans 13 amino acids. CDR1 is KGHDR and CDR2 is SFDVKD in the germline V gene. CDR3 protein: CATSDSGQGTGYF.

The chain links TRBV19 to TRBJ2-7; the TRBD1 assignment by TCRdb is unverifiable without DNA. Germline V gives CDR1 LNHDA, CDR2 SQIVND (reference sequence). The CDR3 length is 15 residues. CDR3 sequence: CASSMGGQGAYEQYF.

This chain joins TRBV7-2 and TRBJ1-2; the D call from TCRdb, TRBD1, cannot be confirmed without DNA. Germline V CDR1 and CDR2: SGHTA, FQGNSA. CDR3 length: 13 residues. The CDR3 here is CASRRTDFYGYTF.

V is TRBV29-1 and J is TRBJ2-2; absent DNA, TCRdb's TRBD1 call cannot be checked. Germline CDR1 is SQVTM and CDR2 is ANQGSEA. This CDR3 is built from 15 residues. This CDR3 reads CSVVRQGAGAGELFF.

The V gene is TRBV7-2, the J gene TRBJ2-6; TCRdb reports TRBD1, a call that lacks DNA to check it against. CDR1 and CDR2 from the germline V gene are SGHTA and FQGNSA. The CDR3 totals 16 residues. The CDR3 sequence: CASSPEGVTGANVLTF.

The chain uses TRBV7-9 and TRBJ1-2; TCRdb reports TRBD1, a call that lacks DNA to check it against. Germline V CDR1 and CDR2: SEHNR, FQNEAQ (reference sequence). The CDR3 length is 15 residues. The CDR3: CASSLPGTGDYGYTF.